This T cell receptor (beta chain) emerged from a study of siplizumab effects on memory and regulatory T cells. Findings of the study overall: Mappable CD4+ clones that were alloreactive averaged around 70% Treg-derived with siplizumab versus around 30% in controls.

The CDR3 covers 14 residues. The germline V and J ends were trimmed by 4 bases and 5 bases, with 14 bases remaining between them. Germline values: CDR1 SGHRS, CDR2 YFSETQ. As regards this clone: Its antigen is undetermined.

About 9.5 x 10^4 TCR templates underwent assay in each sample. Only in-frame clones appear in the TCRdb table, and some are missing; sequencing was by immunoSEQ multiplex PCR. The sample includes some 99,000 clones, about 90% of them seen just once. The J gene is TRBJ2-3, the V gene TRBV5-1; D is undetermined. The source is a human donor in good health. Sequencing input: Tregs sorted from blood. CDR3 nucleotide sequence: TGCGCCAGCAGCGTGACTGGGCCTCGAGATACGCAGTATTTT. It yields the protein CASSVTGPRDTQYF. Drawing the rest from reference TRBV5-1 and TRBJ2-3, the complete variable domain is KAGVTQTPRYLIKTRGQQVTLSCSPISGHRSVSWYQQTPGQGLQFLFEYFSETQRNKGNFPGRFSGRQFSNSRSEMNVSTLELGDSALYLCASSVTGPRDTQYFGPGTRLTVL.